This T cell receptor beta chain derives from a study of vaccination and CD4 T cells after COVID-19. About the research overall: Post-COVID samples were collected a median about 97 days following diagnosis, spanning 35 to 161. Post-vaccination samples were procured at a median of around 78 days following dose two (range 14 to 241).

With regard to this clonotype: Its target is unknown.

The treatment was: roughly 10-day PBMC culture with coronavirus spike peptide pools or control peptides (ViraFEST assay). Half the medium was exchanged for fresh IL-2 medium on days 3 and 7. The CDR3 is made up of 13 amino acids. From germline, CDR1 is ENHRY and CDR2 SYGVKD. Between the trimmed V and J ends, which lost 3 bases and 7 bases, there was a span of 10 bases. CD4+ T cells that had been cultured provided DNA sequenced with the Oncomine TCR Beta short-read assay. MiXCR, applied by TCRdb to the PCR reads, yields one record per CDR3 protein. This table holds about 13,000 distinct CDR3 sequences, about 50% found once.

The receptor was derived from a human donor who had recovered from COVID-19. The rearrangement uses TRBV10-3 and TRBJ1-5; D is uncertain. Sequenced sample: CD4+ T cells from blood, cultured in vitro. DNA of the CDR3: TGTGCCATCAGTGAACTTAGGAGCCAGCCCCAGCATTTT. It specifies CAISELRSQPQHF.